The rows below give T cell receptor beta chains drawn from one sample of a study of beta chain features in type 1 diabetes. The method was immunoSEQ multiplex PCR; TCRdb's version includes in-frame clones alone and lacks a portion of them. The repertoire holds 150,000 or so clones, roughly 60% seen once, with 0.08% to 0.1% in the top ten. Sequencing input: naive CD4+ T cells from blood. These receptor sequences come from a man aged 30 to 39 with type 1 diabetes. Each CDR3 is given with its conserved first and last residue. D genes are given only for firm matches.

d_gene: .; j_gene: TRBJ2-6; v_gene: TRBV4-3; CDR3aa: CASSQELQGTSGSGANVLTF
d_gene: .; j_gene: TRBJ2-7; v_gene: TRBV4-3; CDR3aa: CASSQGPGYEQYF
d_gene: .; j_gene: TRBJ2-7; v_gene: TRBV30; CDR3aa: CAWSLGPRYEQYF
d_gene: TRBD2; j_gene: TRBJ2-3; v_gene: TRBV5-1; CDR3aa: CASSIGLAGPITDTQYF
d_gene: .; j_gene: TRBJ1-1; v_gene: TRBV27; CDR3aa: CASSFTQGGTEAFF
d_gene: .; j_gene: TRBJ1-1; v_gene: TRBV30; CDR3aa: CASGASNTEAFF
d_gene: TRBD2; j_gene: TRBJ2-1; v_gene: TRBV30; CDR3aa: CAWSVGLAGADEQFF
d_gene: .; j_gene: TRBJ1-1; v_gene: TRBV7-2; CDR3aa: CASSWTTTLNTEAFF
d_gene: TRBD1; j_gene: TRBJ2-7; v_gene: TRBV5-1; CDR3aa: CASSSGTGVYEQYF
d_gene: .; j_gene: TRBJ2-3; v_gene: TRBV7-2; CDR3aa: CASSLLRGATDTQYF
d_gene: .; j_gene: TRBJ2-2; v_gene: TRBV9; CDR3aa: CASSVGQATNTGELFF
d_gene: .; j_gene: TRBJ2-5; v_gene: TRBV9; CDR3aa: CASSVGIEETQYF
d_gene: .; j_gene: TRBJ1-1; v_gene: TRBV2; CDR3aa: CASSDGQAYTEAFF
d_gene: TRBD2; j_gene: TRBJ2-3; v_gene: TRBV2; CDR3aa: CASSEGLAGQDTQYF
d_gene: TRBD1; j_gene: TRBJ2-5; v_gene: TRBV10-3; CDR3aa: CAISESGQGEETQYF
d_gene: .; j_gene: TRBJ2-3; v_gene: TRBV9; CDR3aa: CASSGNTQYF
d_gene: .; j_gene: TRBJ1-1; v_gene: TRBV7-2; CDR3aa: CASSSQMNTEAFF
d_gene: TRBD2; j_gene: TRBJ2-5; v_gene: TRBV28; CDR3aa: CASRVTSGGAETQYF
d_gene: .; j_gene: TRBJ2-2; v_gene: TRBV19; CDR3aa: CASSISRGPGELFF
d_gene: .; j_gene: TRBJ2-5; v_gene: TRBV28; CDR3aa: CASSSGQQETQYF
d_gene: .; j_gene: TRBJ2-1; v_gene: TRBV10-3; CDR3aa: CAISESLGVQFF
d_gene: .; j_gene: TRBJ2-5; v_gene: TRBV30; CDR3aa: CAWSVTLAVETQYF
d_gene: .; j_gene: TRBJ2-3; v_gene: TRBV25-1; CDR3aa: CASSAGTMADTQYF
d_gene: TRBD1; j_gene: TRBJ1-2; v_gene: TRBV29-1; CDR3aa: CSVDPGGALGYTF